This T cell receptor (beta chain) is from a study of OX40 agonist ivuxolimab in advanced cancers. Study at large: Age averaged about 60 years (range roughly 23 to 85), and more than 80% were male.

The CDR3 runs 16 residues. Germline values: CDR1 SGHTA, CDR2 FQGNSA. Trimming removed 4 bases at V and 0 bases at J, with 15 bases between. Assay: immunoSEQ multiplex PCR; the TCRdb copy retains only in-frame clones and omits some. The table includes 81,000 or so clones, 88% detected once. This material consisted of CD4+ or CD8+ T cells sorted from blood, taken in a trial of the OX40 agonist ivuxolimab. This TCR was sampled from an adult with an advanced solid tumor such as melanoma, head and neck, liver or kidney cancer. The chain recombines TRBV7-2 with TRBJ1-2; D is ambiguous. The CDR3 DNA reads TGTGCCAGCAGCTACTTAAGACCGGAATCTAACTATGGCTACACCTTC. Protein: CASSYLRPESNYGYTF.